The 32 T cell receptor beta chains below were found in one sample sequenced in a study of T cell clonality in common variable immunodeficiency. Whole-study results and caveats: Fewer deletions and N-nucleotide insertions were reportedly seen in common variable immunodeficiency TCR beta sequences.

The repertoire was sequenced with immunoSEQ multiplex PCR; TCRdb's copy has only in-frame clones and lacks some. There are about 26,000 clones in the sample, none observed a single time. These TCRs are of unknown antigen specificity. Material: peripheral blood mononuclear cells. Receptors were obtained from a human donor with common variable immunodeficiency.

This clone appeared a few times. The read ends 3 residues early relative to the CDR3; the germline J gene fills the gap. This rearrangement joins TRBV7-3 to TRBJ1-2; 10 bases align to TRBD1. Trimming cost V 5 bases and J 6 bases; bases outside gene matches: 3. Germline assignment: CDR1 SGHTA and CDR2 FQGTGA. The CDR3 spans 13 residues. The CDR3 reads CASSPDRGNGYTF. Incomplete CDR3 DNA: TGTGCCAGCAGCCCGGACAGGGGGAATGGC.

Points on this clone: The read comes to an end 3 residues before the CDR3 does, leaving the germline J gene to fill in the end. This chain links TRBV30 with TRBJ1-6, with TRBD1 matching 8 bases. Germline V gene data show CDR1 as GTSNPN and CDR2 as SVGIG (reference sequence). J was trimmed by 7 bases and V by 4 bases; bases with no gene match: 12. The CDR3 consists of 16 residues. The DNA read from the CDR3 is TGTGCCTGGAACGACAGGGGACTAAGCCGAAATTCACCC. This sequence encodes CAWNDRGLSRNSP. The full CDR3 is CAWNDRGLSRNSPLHF.

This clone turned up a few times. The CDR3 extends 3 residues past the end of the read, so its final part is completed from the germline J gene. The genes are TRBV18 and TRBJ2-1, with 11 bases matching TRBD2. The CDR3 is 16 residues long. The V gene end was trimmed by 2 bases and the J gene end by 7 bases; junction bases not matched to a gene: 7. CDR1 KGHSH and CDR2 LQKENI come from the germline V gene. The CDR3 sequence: CASSPRLAGGGNEQFF. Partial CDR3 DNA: TGTGCCAGCTCACCAAGGCTAGCGGGAGGTGGTAATGAG. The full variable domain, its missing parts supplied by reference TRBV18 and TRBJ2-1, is NAGVMQNPRHLVRRRGQEARLRCSPMKGHSHVYWYRQLPEEGLKFMVYLQKENIIDESGMPKERFSAEFPKEGPSILRIQQVVRGDSAAYFCASSPRLAGGGNEQFFGPGTRLTVL.

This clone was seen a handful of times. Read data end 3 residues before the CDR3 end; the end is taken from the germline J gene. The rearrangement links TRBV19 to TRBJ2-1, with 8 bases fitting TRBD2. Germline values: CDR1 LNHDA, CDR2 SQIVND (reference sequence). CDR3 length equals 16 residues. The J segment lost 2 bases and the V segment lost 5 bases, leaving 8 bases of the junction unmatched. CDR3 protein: CASSLRGTRTYNEQFF. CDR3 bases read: TGTGCCAGTAGTCTGCGTGGGACTAGAACCTACAATGAG.

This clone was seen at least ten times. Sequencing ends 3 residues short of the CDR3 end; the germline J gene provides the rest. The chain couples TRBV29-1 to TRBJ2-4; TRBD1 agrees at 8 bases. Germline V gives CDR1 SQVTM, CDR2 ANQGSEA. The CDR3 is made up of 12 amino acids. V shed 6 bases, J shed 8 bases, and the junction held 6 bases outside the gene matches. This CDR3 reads CSVATGADIQYF. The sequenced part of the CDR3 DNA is TGCAGCGTAGCGACAGGGGCCGACATT.

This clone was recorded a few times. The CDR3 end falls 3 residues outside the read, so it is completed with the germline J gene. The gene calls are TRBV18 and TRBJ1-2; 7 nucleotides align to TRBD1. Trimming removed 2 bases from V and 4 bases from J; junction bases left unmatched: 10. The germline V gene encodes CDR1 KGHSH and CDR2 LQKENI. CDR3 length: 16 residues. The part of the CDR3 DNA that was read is TGTGCCAGCTCACCATACTCGGGACAGTCTTTCTATGGC. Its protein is CASSPYSGQSFYG. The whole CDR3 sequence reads CASSPYSGQSFYGYTF.

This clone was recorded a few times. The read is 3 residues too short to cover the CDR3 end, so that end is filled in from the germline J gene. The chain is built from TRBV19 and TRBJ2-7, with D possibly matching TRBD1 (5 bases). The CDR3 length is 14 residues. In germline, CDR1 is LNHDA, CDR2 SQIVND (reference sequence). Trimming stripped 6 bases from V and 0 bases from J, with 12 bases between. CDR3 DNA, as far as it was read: TGTGCCAGTAGCTTACAGGTGAGCTCCTACGAG. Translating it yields CASSLQVSSYE. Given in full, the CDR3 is CASSLQVSSYEQYF.

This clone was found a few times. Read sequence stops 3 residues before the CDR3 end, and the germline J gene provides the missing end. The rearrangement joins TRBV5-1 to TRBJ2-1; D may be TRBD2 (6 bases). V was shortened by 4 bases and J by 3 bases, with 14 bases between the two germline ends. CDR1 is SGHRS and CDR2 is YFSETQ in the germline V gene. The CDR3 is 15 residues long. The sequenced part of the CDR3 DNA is TGCGCCAGCAGCCCACCTGGCGGGAACTACAATGAG. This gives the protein CASSPPGGNYNE. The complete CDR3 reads CASSPPGGNYNEQFF. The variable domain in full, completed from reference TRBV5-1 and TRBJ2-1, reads KAGVTQTPRYLIKTRGQQVTLSCSPISGHRSVSWYQQTPGQGLQFLFEYFSETQRNKGNFPGRFSGRQFSNSRSEMNVSTLELGDSALYLCASSPPGGNYNEQFFGPGTRLTVL.

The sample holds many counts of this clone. The CDR3 bases that were read are TGTGCCAGTAGTATAACAGGGCCCAATCAGCCC. This sequence encodes CASSITGPNQP. The whole CDR3 protein reads CASSITGPNQPQHF. This sequence joins TRBV19 and TRBJ1-5; possibly TRBD1 for D (6 bases). Read sequence stops 3 residues before the CDR3 end, and the germline J gene provides the missing end. The CDR3 covers 14 residues. V was clipped by 2 bases and J by 3 bases, with 8 bases between them. CDR1 is LNHDA and CDR2 is SQIVND in the germline V gene (reference sequence).

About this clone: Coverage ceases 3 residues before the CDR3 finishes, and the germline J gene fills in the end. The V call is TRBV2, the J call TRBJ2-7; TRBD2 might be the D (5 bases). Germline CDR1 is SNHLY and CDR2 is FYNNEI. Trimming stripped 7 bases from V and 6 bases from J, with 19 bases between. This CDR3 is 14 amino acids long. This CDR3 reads CASTPQDSRGEQYF. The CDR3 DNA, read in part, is TGTGCCAGCACCCCCCAGGACTCTCGGGGCGAG.

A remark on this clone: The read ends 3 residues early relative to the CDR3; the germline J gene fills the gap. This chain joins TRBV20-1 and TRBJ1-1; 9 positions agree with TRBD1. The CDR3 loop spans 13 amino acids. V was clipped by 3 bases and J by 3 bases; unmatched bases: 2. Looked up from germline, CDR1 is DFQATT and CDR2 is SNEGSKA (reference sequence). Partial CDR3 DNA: TGCAGTGCTAGTGGGGACAGGGACACTGAA. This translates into CSASGDRDTE. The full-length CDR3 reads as CSASGDRDTEAFF.

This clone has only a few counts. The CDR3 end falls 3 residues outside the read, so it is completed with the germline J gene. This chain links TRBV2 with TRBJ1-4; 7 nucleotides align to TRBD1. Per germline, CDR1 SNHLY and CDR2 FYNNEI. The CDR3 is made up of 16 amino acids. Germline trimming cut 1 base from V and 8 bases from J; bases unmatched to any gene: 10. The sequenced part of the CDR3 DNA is TGTGCCAGCAGTGAAGATCGACAGGGAGGGCGGGAAAAA. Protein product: CASSEDRQGGREK. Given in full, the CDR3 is CASSEDRQGGREKLFF. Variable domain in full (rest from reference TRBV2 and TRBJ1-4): EPEVTQTPSHQVTQMGQEVILRCVPISNHLYFYWYRQILGQKVEFLVSFYNNEISEKSEIFDDQFSVERPDGSNFTLKIRSTKLEDSAMYFCASSEDRQGGREKLFFGSGTQLSVL.

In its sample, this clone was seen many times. The CDR3 DNA, read in part, is TGCAGCGCCGTGGACAGTTTATTAGCCAAAAACATT. Translated: CSAVDSLLAKNI. The entire CDR3 protein is CSAVDSLLAKNIQYF. The chain recombines TRBV29-1 with TRBJ2-4; a possible D gene is TRBD1 (6 bases). The read finishes 3 residues shy of the CDR3 end, and the germline J gene is used to complete it. This CDR3 is 15 amino acids long. Trimming pared 7 bases from V and 0 bases from J, leaving 16 bases between. In germline, CDR1 is SQVTM, CDR2 ANQGSEA. The whole variable domain, remainder taken from reference TRBV29-1 and TRBJ2-4, is SAVISQKPSRDICQRGTSLTIQCQVDSQVTMMFWYRQQPGQSLTLIATANQGSEATYESGFVIDKFPISRPNLTFSTLTVSNMSPEDSSIYLCSAVDSLLAKNIQYFGAGTRLSVL.

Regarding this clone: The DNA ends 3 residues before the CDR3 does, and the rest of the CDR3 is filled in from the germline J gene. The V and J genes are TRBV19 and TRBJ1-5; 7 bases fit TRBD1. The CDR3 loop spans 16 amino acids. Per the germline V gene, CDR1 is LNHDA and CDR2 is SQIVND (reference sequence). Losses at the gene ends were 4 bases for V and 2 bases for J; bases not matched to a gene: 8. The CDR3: CASSRQGWSGNQPQHF. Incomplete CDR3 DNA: TGTGCCAGTAGTAGACAGGGATGGAGTGGCAATCAGCCC.

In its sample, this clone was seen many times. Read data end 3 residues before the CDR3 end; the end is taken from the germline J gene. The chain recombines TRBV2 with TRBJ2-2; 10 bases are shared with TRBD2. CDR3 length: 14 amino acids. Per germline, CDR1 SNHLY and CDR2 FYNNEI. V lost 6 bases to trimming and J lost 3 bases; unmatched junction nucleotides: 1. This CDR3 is CASRGTSDTGELFF. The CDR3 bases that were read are TGTGCCAGCAGAGGGACTAGCGACACCGGGGAG.

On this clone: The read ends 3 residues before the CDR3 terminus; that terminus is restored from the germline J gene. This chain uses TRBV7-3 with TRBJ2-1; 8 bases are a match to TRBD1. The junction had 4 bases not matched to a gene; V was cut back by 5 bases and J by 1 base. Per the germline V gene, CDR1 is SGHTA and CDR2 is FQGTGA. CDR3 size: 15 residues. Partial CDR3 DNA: TGTGCCAGCAGCACACAGGGGGATTCCTACAATGAG. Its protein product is CASSTQGDSYNE. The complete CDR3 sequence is CASSTQGDSYNEQFF. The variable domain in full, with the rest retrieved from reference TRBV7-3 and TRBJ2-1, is GAGVSQTPSNKVTEKGKYVELRCDPISGHTALYWYRQSLGQGPEFLIYFQGTGAADDSGLPNDRFFAVRPEGSVSTLKIQRTERGDSAVYLCASSTQGDSYNEQFFGPGTRLTVL.

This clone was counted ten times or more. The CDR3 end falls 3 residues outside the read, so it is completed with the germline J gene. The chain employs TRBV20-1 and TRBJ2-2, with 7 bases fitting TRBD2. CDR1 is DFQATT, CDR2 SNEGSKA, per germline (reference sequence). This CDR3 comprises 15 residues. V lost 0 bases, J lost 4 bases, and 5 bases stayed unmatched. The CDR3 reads CSAREAGAVTGELFF. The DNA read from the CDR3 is TGCAGTGCTAGAGAGGCGGGAGCGGTCACCGGGGAG.

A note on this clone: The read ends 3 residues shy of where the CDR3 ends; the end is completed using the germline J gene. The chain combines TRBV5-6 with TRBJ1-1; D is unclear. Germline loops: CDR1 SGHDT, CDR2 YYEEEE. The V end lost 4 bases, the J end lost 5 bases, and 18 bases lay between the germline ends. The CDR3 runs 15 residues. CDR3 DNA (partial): TGTGCCAGCAGCCAAACCCCACACCGAAGTACTGAA. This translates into CASSQTPHRSTE. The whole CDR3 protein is CASSQTPHRSTEAFF. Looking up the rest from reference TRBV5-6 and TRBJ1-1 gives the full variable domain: DAGVTQSPTHLIKTRGQQVTLRCSPKSGHDTVSWYQQALGQGPQFIFQYYEEEERQRGNFPDRFSGHQFPNYSSELNVNALLLGDSALYLCASSQTPHRSTEAFFGQGTRLTVV.

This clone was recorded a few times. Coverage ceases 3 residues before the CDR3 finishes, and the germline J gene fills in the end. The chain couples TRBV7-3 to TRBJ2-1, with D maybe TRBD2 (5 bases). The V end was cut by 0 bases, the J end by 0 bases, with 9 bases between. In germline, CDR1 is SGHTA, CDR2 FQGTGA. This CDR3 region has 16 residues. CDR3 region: CASSLTAVSSYNEQFF. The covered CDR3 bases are TGTGCCAGCAGCTTAACAGCGGTGAGCTCCTACAATGAG.

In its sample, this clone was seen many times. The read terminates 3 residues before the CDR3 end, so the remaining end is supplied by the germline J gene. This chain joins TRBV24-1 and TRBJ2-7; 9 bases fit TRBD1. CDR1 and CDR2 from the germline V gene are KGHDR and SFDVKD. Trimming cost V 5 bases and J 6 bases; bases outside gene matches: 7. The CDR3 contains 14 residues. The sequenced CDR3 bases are TGTGCCACCAGTGCCCGGGACAGGGCCGCCGAG. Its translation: CATSARDRAAE. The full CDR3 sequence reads CATSARDRAAEQYF.

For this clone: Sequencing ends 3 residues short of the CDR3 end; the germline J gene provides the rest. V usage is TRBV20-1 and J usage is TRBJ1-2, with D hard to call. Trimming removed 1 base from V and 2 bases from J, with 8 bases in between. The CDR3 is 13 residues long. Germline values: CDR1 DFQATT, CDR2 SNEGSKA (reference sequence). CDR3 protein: CSARGTVNYGYTF. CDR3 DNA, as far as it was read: TGCAGTGCTAGAGGGACTGTAAACTATGGC.

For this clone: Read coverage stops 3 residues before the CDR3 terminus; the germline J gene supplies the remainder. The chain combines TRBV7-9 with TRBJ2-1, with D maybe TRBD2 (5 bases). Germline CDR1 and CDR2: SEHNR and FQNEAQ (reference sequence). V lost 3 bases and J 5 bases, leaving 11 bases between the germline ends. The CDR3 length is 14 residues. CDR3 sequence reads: CASSFVARHNEQFF. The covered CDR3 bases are TGTGCCAGCAGCTTTGTAGCGAGACACAATGAG.

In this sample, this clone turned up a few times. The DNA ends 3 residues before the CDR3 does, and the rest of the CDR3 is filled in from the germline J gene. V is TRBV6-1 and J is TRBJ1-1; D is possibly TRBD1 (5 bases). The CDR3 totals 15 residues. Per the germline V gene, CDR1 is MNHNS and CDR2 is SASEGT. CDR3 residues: CASSELREIQRGAFF. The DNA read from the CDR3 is TGTGCCAGCAGTGAATTGCGGGAAATCCAACGGGGG.

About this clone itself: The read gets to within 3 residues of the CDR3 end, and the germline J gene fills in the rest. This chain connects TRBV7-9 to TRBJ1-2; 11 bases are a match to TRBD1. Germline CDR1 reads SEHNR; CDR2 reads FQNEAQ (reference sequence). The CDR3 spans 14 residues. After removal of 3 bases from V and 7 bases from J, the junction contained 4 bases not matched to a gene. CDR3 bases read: TGTGCCAGCAGCTTCGGACAGGGGGCGCTTGGC. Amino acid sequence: CASSFGQGALG. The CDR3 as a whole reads CASSFGQGALGYTF.

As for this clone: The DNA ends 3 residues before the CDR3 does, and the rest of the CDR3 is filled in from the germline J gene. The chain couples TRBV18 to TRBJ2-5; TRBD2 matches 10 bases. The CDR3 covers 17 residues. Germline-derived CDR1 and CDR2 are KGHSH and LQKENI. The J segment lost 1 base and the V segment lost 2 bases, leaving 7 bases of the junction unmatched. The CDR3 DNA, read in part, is TGTGCCAGCTCACCATTCTCTAGCGGGAGAGCCCAAGAGACC. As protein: CASSPFSSGRAQET. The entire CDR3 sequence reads CASSPFSSGRAQETQYF. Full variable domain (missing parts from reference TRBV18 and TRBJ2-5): NAGVMQNPRHLVRRRGQEARLRCSPMKGHSHVYWYRQLPEEGLKFMVYLQKENIIDESGMPKERFSAEFPKEGPSILRIQQVVRGDSAAYFCASSPFSSGRAQETQYFGPGTRLLVL.

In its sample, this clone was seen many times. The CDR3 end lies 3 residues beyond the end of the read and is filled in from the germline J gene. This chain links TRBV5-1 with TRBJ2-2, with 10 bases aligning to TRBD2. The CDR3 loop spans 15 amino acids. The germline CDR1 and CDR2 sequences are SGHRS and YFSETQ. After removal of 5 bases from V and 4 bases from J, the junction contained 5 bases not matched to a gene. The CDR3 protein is CASRALAGGTGELFF. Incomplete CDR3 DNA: TGCGCCAGCAGAGCCTTAGCGGGGGGCACCGGGGAG. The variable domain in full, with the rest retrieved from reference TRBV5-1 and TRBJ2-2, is KAGVTQTPRYLIKTRGQQVTLSCSPISGHRSVSWYQQTPGQGLQFLFEYFSETQRNKGNFPGRFSGRQFSNSRSEMNVSTLELGDSALYLCASRALAGGTGELFFGEGSRLTVL.

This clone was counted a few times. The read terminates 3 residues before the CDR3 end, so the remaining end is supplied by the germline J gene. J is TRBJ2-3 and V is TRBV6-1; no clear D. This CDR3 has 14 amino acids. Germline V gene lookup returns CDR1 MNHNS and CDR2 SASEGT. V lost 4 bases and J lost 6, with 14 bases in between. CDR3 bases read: TGTGCCAGCAGTGCCGCGGAGCCCCAGGATACG. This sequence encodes CASSAAEPQDT. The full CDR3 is CASSAAEPQDTQYF.

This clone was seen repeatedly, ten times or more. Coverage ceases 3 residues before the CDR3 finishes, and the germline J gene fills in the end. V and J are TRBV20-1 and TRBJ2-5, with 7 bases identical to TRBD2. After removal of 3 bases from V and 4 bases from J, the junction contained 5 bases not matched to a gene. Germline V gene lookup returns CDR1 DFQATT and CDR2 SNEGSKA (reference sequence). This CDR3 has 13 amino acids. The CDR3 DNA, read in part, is TGCAGTGCTAGCCCCGGGGGGAGAGAGACC. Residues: CSASPGGRET. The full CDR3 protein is CSASPGGRETQYF.

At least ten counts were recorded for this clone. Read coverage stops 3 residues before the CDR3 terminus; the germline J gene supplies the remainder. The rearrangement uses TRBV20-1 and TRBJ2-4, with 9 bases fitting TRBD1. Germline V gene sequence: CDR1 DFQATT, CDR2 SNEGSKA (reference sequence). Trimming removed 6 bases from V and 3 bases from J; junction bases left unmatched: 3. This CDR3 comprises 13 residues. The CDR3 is CSAPTGGKNIQYF. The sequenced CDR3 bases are TGCAGTGCCCCGACAGGGGGCAAAAACATT.

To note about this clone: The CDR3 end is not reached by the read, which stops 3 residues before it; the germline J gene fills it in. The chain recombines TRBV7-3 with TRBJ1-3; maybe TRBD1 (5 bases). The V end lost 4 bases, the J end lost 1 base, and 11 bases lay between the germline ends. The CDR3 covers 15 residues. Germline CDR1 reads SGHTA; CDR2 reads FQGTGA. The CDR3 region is CASSSTGTSGNTIYF. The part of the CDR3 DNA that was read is TGTGCCAGCAGCTCCACCGGGACTTCTGGAAACACC.

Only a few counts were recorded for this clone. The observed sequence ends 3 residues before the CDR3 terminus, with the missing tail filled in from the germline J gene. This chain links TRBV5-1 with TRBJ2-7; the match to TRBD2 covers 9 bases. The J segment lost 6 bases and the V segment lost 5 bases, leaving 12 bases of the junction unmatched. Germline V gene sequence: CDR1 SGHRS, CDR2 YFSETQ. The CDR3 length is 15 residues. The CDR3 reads CASSEIEAGGSEQYF. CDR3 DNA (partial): TGCGCCAGCAGTGAAATAGAAGCGGGAGGTTCCGAG.

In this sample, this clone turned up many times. CDR3 region: CASSEYKGFSYEQYF. CDR3 DNA (partial): TGTGCCAGCAGTGAATATAAGGGGTTCTCCTACGAG. This chain joins TRBV2 and TRBJ2-7, with D perhaps matching TRBD1 (5 bases). The missing CDR3 end, 3 residues past where the read stops, is filled in from the germline J gene. The germline CDR1 and CDR2 sequences are SNHLY and FYNNEI. The CDR3 covers 15 residues. Trimming left V 2 bases short and J 0 bases short, with 11 bases between.